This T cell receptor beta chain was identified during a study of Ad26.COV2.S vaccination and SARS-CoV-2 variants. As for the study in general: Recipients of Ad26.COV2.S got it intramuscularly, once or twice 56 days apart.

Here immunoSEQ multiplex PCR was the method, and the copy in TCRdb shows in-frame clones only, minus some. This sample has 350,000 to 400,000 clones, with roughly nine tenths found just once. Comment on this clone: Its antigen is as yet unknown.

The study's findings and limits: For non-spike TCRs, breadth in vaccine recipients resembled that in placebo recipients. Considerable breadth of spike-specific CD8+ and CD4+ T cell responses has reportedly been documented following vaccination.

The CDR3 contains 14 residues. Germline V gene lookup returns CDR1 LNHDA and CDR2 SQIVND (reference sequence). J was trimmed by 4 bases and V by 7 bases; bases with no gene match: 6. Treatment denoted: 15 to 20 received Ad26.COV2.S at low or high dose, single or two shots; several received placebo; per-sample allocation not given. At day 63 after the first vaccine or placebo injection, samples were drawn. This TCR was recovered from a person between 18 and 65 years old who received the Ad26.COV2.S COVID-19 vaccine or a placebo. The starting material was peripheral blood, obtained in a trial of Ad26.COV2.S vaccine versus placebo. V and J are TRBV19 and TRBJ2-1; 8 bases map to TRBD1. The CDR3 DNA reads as TGTGCCAGTAACCAACAGGGGGGTTACAATGAGCAGTTCTTC. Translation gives CASNQQGGYNEQFF.